This TCR beta chain derives from a study of T cell repertoires in cytomegalovirus infection. V lost 3 bases and J 7 bases, leaving 5 bases between the germline ends. Germline V lookup: CDR1 SQVTM, CDR2 ANQGSEA. The CDR3 totals 10 residues. This clonotype was counted between two and nine times. Its antigen is as yet unknown. TCRdb passed the reads through MiXCR, listing each CDR3 protein once. Among some 920,000 distinct CDR3 sequences, roughly a third were seen once, and the ten largest hold about an eighth. The sequence derives from a human donor in good health (CMV status not recorded). Some clones in this sample may be carry-over from other donors' samples. The starting material was cultured CD8+ T cells from PBMCs, obtained from culture after CMV antigen stimulation. This chain joins TRBV29-1 and TRBJ2-3; D remains ambiguous. The CDR3 sequence is CSVDSYTQYF. CDR3 sequence (DNA): TGCAGCGTTGACTCGTATACGCAGTATTTT.